This T cell receptor beta chain was obtained from a study of graft-versus-host responses after intestinal transplantation. About the study: Each recipient received anti-thymocyte globulin induction, then tacrolimus and steroids for approximately three years. Study findings and constraints: Recipient marrow contained GvH clones, some of which appeared first in ileum or blood. Peak circulating GvH clone levels were associated with early post-transplant HvG declines.

Once graft tissue had been processed, intraepithelial and lamina propria lymphocytes were released. Concerning this clone: Its antigen is as yet unknown.

The CDR3 runs 15 residues. Trimming removed 5 bases from V and 0 bases from J; junction bases left unmatched: 2. CDR1 and CDR2 from the germline V gene are MNHEY and SVGAGI. Produced via immunoSEQ multiplex PCR; TCRdb's table is partial and in-frame only. The sample lists about 17,000 clones; around three quarters were seen once. V is TRBV6-5 and J is TRBJ2-7; TRBD1 matches 12 bases. The TCR comes from a human patient who received an intestinal transplant, so some T cells may come from the graft donor. This material consisted of ileum tissue, taken 104 days after intestinal transplant. Written as DNA, the CDR3 is TGTGCCAGCAGTCGGGGACAGGGGGCCTCCTACGAGCAGTACTTC. Protein product: CASSRGQGASYEQYF.